This T cell receptor beta chain comes out of a study of control samples from healthy donors and cancer patients. The protocol was immunoSEQ multiplex PCR, while the TCRdb copy is restricted to in-frame clones and leaves out a portion. In the table there are tens of thousands of clones, over 85% of which are singletons. The sample holds one count of this clone. Germline values: CDR1 SGDLS, CDR2 YYNGEE. V lost 0 bases and J 4 bases, leaving 13 bases between the germline ends. The CDR3 runs 15 residues. The chain has TRBV9 and TRBJ1-1, with D perhaps TRBD1 (5 bases). Sequences were obtained from PBMCs. The origin of this receptor is a woman aged 40-49 years with lung cancer. In DNA form, the CDR3 reads TGTGCCAGCAGCGTAGGGGGGTACGGGGGCACTGAAGCTTTCTTT. Its protein product is CASSVGGYGGTEAFF.